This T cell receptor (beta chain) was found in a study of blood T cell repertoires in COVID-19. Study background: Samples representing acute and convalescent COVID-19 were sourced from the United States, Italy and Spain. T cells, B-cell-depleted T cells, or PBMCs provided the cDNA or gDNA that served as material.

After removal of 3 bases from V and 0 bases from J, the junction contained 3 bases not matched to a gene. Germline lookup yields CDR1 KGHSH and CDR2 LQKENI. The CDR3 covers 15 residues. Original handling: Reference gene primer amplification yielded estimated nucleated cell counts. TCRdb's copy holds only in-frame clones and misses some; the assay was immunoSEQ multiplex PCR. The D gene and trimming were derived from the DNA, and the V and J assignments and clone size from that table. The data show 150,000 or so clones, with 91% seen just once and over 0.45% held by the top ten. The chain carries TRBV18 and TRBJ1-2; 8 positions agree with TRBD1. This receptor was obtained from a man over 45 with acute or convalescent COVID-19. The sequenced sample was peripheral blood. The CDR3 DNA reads TGTGCCAGCTCACCCCCGGGACAGGCTAACTATGGCTACACCTTC. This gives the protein CASSPPGQANYGYTF.